One sample yielded the 20 T cell receptor beta chains listed below, sequenced in a study of beta chain features in type 1 diabetes. Study-level results: People with Type 1 diabetes carried modestly yet significantly shorter TCRB CDR3s in all four CD4+ subsets.

Of the isolated RNA, all was reverse transcribed, and so the sequenced material was expressed TCRB transcripts. Profiling relied on immunoSEQ multiplex PCR, and the TCRdb table lists in-frame clones only, not all of them. The sample carries 95,000 to 150,000 clones, about 17% recorded once. No antigens are known for them. The specimen sequenced was central memory CD4+ T cells from blood. All receptors come from a man aged 25-45 years with type 1 diabetes.

This sequence joins TRBV7-9 and TRBJ2-1; D gene unclear. Trimming pared 2 bases from V and 6 bases from J, leaving 14 bases between. Germline assignment: CDR1 SEHNR and CDR2 FQNEAQ (reference sequence). CDR3 length: 15 amino acids. The CDR3 here is CASSLKTASFNEQFF. CDR3 DNA: TGTGCCAGCAGCTTAAAAACGGCCAGCTTCAATGAGCAGTTCTTC.

This clone was seen only a few times. At one end the junction does not follow the germline gene, possibly because of a read error. The J gene is TRBJ2-7, the V gene TRBV7-7; possible D gene TRBD2, 6 bases. CDR3 length: 16 amino acids. The V gene's germline CDR1 is SSHAT and CDR2 FNYEAQ (reference sequence). The CDR3 bases are TGTGCTAGCAGCTTAGAACCCGGGACTCCATTCACCGGGCAGTACTTC. Translation: CASSLEPGTPFTGQYF.

The chain carries TRBV4-1 and TRBJ2-3; possibly TRBD2 for D (5 bases). V lost 1 base to trimming and J lost 8 bases, with 10 bases between them. Germline assignment: CDR1 MGHRA and CDR2 YSYEKL. The CDR3 is made up of 13 amino acids. Here the CDR3 reads CASSQVSGITQYF. In nucleotides, the CDR3 is TGCGCCAGCAGCCAAGTGTCCGGGATTACGCAGTATTTT.

The gene calls are TRBV29-1 and TRBJ2-1; 7 positions agree with TRBD1. This CDR3 has 14 residues. Germline V gene sequence: CDR1 SQVTM, CDR2 ANQGSEA. The V gene end was trimmed by 5 bases and the J gene end by 3 bases; junction bases not matched to a gene: 7. The CDR3 reads CSVSPGTDYNEQFF. The CDR3 region has the DNA TGCAGCGTTTCCCCCGGGACAGACTACAATGAGCAGTTCTTC.

The chain uses TRBV5-5 and TRBJ2-3; D gene ambiguous. CDR3 length equals 14 residues. The V and J ends lost 5 bases and 2 bases respectively, with 12 bases between them. CDR1 SGHKS and CDR2 YYEKEE come from the germline V gene (reference sequence). The CDR3 bases are TGTGCCAGCAGAATAGGTGGTGCCACAGATACGCAGTATTTT. It yields the protein CASRIGGATDTQYF.

This clone was seen a few times. The J gene is TRBJ2-3, the V gene TRBV30; D unclear. CDR3 size: 14 residues. In germline, CDR1 is GTSNPN, CDR2 SVGIG (reference sequence). Trimming cost V 5 bases and J 1 base, with 13 bases left between them. The CDR3 loop is CAWDPKSRTDTQYF. CDR3 in DNA: TGTGCCTGGGATCCGAAGTCCCGCACAGATACGCAGTATTTT.

The chain couples TRBV9 to TRBJ2-3; 12 positions agree with TRBD1. J lost 5 bases, V lost 4 bases, and 8 bases had no gene match. Germline V gives CDR1 SGDLS, CDR2 YYNGEE. The CDR3 runs 16 residues. In DNA, the CDR3 is TGTGCCAGCAGCTCCGGGACAGGGGGCGCAGAAGATACGCAGTATTTT. As protein: CASSSGTGGAEDTQYF.

Ten or more counts support this clone. The chain couples TRBV4-1 to TRBJ2-5; D not certain. Germline CDR1 MGHRA, CDR2 YSYEKL. This CDR3 contains 15 residues. V was clipped by 0 bases and J by 7 bases, with 15 bases between them. The DNA of the CDR3 is TGCGCCAGCAGCCAAGATGGTATAAGAGATCGGACCCAGTACTTC. Encoded protein: CASSQDGIRDRTQYF.

This clone showed up just a few times. The V gene is TRBV28, the J gene TRBJ2-2, with no clear D. V gave up 5 bases and J gave up 6 bases, with 7 bases separating them. The CDR3 covers 12 residues. Germline V gene lookup returns CDR1 MDHEN and CDR2 SYDVKM. CDR3 nucleotide sequence: TGTGCCAGCAGTCGGTGGGCCGGGGAGCTGTTTTTT. Its translation is CASSRWAGELFF.

A few counts support this clone. This chain links TRBV29-1 with TRBJ1-1; the D is unclear. The germline CDR1 and CDR2 sequences are SQVTM and ANQGSEA. V dropped 2 bases and J dropped 6 bases, with 10 bases sitting between them. The CDR3 runs to 12 residues. Here the CDR3 reads CSVERTQSEAFF. The CDR3 region has the DNA TGCAGCGTTGAAAGAACGCAGTCTGAAGCTTTCTTT.

This clone was seen a handful of times. This may be a read error, as it is one base from a much larger clone. The gene calls are TRBV30 and TRBJ2-1, with 8 bases matching TRBD2. Per germline, CDR1 GTSNPN and CDR2 SVGIG (reference sequence). CDR3 size: 15 residues. CDR3 loop: CAWSPGTSDYIEQFF. In DNA, the CDR3 is TGTGCCTGGAGTCCCGGGACTAGTGACTACATTGAGCAGTTCTTC. The variable domain in full, with the rest retrieved from reference TRBV30 and TRBJ2-1, is SQTIHQWPATLVQPVGSPLSLECTVEGTSNPNLYWYRQAAGRGLQLLFYSVGIGQISSEVPQNLSASRPQDRQFILSSKKLLLSDSGFYLCAWSPGTSDYIEQFFGPGTRLTVL.

This clone was detected once. This chain links TRBV11-2 with TRBJ1-6; TRBD1 agrees at 8 bases. Germline assignment: CDR1 SGHAT and CDR2 FQNNGV. The CDR3 sequence is 15 residues long. V gave up 4 bases and J gave up 8 bases; unmatched junction bases: 7. The CDR3 sequence: CASSSRQGAYSPLHF. CDR3 nucleotide sequence: TGTGCCAGCAGCTCCCGTCAGGGGGCTTATTCACCCCTCCACTTT.

This clone has a handful of counts. This rearrangement joins TRBV9 to TRBJ1-2; weak D call: TRBD1 (6 bases). The germline V gene encodes CDR1 SGDLS and CDR2 YYNGEE. V was clipped by 4 bases and J by 2 bases, with 15 bases between them. The CDR3 consists of 15 residues. The CDR3 loop is CASSPQGGRNYGYTF. The CDR3, as DNA: TGTGCCAGCAGCCCACAGGGAGGAAGAAACTATGGCTACACCTTC.

This sequence joins TRBV14 and TRBJ2-3, with no clear D. The CDR3 is 16 residues long. CDR1 is SGHDN and CDR2 is FVKESK in the germline V gene. V lost 2 bases and J lost 0, with 12 bases in between. CDR3 amino acids: CASSQSTDRSTDTQYF. Written as DNA, the CDR3 is TGTGCCAGCAGCCAATCCACAGATCGTAGCACAGATACGCAGTATTTT.

V and J are TRBV4-3 and TRBJ2-3; no definite D call. V was clipped by 1 base and J by 5 bases, with 7 bases between them. CDR3 size: 13 residues. Germline CDR1 is LGHNA and CDR2 is YSLEER. The CDR3 DNA reads as TGCGCCAGCAGCCAAGGTGTGGAAGATACGCAGTATTTT. This encodes CASSQGVEDTQYF.

V is TRBV27 and J is TRBJ2-2; 11 bases map to TRBD2. Germline V CDR1 and CDR2: MNHEY, SMNVEV (reference sequence). The CDR3 extends over 17 amino acids. After removal of 1 base from V and 6 bases from J, the junction contained 7 bases not matched to a gene. The CDR3 nucleotides read TGTGCCAGCAGTTTATACCGGACACTAGCGGGGGCCGGGGAGCTGTTTTTT. Its protein is CASSLYRTLAGAGELFF.

The chain joins TRBV30 to TRBJ2-1; unclear D gene. Germline loops: CDR1 GTSNPN, CDR2 SVGIG (reference sequence). V was pared by 2 bases and J by 0 bases, with 14 bases between. This CDR3 contains 16 residues. CDR3 nucleotides: TGTGCCTGGAGTACTGGTGGCCCAAGCTCCTACAATGAGCAGTTCTTC. Translation gives CAWSTGGPSSYNEQFF.

The chain couples TRBV6-1 to TRBJ2-3, with unresolved D. Trimming stripped 6 bases from V and 2 bases from J, with 12 bases between. Germline loops: CDR1 MNHNS, CDR2 SASEGT. The CDR3 totals 14 residues. The CDR3 sequence is CASRESITTDTQYF. The CDR3 nucleotides are TGTGCCAGCAGGGAATCCATCACCACAGATACGCAGTATTTT.

The gene calls are TRBV2 and TRBJ2-2; maybe TRBD1 (5 bases). CDR3 length: 14 residues. V was cut by 6 bases and J by 0 bases, with 8 bases left in between. Per the germline V gene, CDR1 is SNHLY and CDR2 is FYNNEI. CDR3 sequence reads: CASRQGTNTGELFF. The CDR3 DNA sequence: TGTGCCAGCAGGCAGGGTACGAACACCGGGGAGCTGTTTTTT.

This clone has only a few counts. The chain joins TRBV6-5 to TRBJ2-7; no definite D call. Germline V gene data show CDR1 as MNHEY and CDR2 as SVGAGI. This CDR3 is 15 amino acids long. Trimming removed 0 bases from V and 4 bases from J, with 13 bases in between. The CDR3 region has the DNA TGTGCCAGCAGTTACTCGATTCCCAGGCAGTACGAGCAGTACTTC. It yields the protein CASSYSIPRQYEQYF.